This T cell receptor (beta chain) emerged from a study of cytotoxic CD8 clonotypes in ibrutinib-treated CLL. Study overall: Response samples followed a median about 12 months of treatment, range 6 to 36. General study results and limits: Public clonotypes were uncommon and contracted or stayed stable on treatment. Sampling times (in sustained-remission versus progressing patients) were not the same. Circulating CD8+ T-cell counts were tracked by baseline clonality, which exceeded that of age-matched healthy donors.

The method was immunoSEQ multiplex PCR; TCRdb's version includes in-frame clones alone and lacks a portion of them. The sample consists of approximately 340,000 clones, roughly two thirds of them appearing once. Of note for this clone: What it recognizes is unknown.

The V and J ends lost 3 bases and 7 bases respectively, with 21 bases between them. CDR3 length: 16 amino acids. CDR1 is LNHDA, CDR2 SQIVND, per germline (reference sequence). The sequence derives from a human donor with chronic lymphocytic leukemia. V and J are TRBV19 and TRBJ2-5, with D possibly matching TRBD2 (6 bases). Sample: PBMCs, taken after 36 months of ibrutinib treatment. CDR3 protein: CASSIGGKLDRGTQYF. CDR3 nucleotides: TGTGCCAGTAGTATCGGGGGTAAACTTGATCGTGGGACCCAGTACTTC.